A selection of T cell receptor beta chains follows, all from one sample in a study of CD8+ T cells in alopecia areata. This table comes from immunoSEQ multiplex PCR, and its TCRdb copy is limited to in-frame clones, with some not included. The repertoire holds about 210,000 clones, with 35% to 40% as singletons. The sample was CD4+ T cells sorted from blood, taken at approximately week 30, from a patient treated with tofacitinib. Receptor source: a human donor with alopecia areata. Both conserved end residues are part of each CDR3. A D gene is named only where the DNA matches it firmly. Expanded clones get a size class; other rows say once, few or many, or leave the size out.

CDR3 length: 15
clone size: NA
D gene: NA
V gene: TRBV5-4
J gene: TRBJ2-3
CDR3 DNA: TGTGCCAGCAGCTTGGCGCTAAGCGGCACAGATACGCAGTATTTT
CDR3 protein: CASSLALSGTDTQYF

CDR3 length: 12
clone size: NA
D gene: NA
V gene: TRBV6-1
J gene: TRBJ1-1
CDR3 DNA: TGTGCCAGCTCCGTTGTGAACACTGAAGCTTTCTTT
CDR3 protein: CASSVVNTEAFF

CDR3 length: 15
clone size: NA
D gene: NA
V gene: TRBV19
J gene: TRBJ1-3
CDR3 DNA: TGTGCCAGTAGTCCGCGGGACGGCTCTGGAAACACCATATATTTT
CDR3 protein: CASSPRDGSGNTIYF

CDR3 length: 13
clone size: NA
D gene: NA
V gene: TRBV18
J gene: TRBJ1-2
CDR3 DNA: TGTGCCAGCTCACCGGAACAGCACTATGGCTACACCTTC
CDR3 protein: CASSPEQHYGYTF

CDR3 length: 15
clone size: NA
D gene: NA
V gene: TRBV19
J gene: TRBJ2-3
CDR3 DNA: TGTGCCAGTAGTAGAGACTCCCCGGGCACAGATACGCAGTATTTT
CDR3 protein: CASSRDSPGTDTQYF

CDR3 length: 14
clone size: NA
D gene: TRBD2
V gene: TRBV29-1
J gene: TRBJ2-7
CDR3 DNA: TGCAGCGTTGGGGGTGGTAGCGGGTCCTACGAGCAGTACTTC
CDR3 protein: CSVGGGSGSYEQYF

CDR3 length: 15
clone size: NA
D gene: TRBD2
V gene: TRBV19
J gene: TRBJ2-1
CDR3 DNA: TGTGCCAGTAGTAATCTAGCGGGGTTAGGAAATGAGCAGTTCTTC
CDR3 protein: CASSNLAGLGNEQFF

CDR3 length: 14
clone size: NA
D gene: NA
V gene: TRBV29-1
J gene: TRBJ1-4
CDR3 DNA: TGCAGCGTTGTCCTCCAGGGTACTAATGAAAAACTGTTTTTT
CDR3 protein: CSVVLQGTNEKLFF

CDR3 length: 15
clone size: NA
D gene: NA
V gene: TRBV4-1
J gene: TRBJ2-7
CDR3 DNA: TGCGCCAGCAGCCACCTACAGGGCCTTGACTACGAGCAGTACTTC
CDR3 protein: CASSHLQGLDYEQYF

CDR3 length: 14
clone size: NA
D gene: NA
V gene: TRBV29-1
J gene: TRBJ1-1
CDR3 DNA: TGCAGCGTTACCACTCGCCTCTCGGACACTGAAGCTTTCTTT
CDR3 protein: CSVTTRLSDTEAFF

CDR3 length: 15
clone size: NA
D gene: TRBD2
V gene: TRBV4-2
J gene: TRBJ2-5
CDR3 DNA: TGTGCCAGCAGTCGGACTAGCGGAGGACAAGAGACCCAGTACTTC
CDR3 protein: CASSRTSGGQETQYF

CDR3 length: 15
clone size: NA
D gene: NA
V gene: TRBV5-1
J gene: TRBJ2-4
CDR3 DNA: TGCGCCAGCAGCCGGGGGGACAGTGCGGTAAACATTCAGTACTTC
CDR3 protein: CASSRGDSAVNIQYF

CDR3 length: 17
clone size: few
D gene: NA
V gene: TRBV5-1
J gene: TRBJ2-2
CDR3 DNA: TGCGCCAGCAGTCGGGCCGTAGGGCAGGGGAACACCGGGGAGCTGTTTTTT
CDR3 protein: CASSRAVGQGNTGELFF

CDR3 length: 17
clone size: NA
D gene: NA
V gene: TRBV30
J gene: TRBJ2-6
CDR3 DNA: TGTGCCTGGAGTAGATCCTCCGGGACACCTGGGGCCAACGTCCTGACTTTC
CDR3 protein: CAWSRSSGTPGANVLTF

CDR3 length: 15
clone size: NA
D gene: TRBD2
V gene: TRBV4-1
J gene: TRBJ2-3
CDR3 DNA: TGCGCCAGCAGCCAAGGGTACGGGAGGACAGATACGCAGTATTTT
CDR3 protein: CASSQGYGRTDTQYF

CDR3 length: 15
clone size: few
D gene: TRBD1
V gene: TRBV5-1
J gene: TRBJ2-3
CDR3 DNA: TGCGCCAGCAGCTCGGGGGACAGGGACACAGATACGCAGTATTTT
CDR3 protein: CASSSGDRDTDTQYF

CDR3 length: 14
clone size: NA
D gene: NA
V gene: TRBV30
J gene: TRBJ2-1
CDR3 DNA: TGTGCCTGGACCACCAGGGTTCCCTACAATGAGCAGTTCTTC
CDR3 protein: CAWTTRVPYNEQFF

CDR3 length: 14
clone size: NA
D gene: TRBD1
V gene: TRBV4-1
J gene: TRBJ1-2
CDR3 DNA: TGCGCCAGCAGCCAATCGACAGGGTTTGGTGGCTACACCTTC
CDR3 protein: CASSQSTGFGGYTF

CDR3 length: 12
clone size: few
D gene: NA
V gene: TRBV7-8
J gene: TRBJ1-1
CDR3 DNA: TGTGCCAGCAGCTTATGGGGGCCTGAAGCTTTCTTT
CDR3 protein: CASSLWGPEAFF

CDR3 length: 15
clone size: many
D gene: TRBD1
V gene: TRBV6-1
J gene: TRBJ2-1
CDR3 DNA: TGTGCCAGCAGGAGGGACAGATCTTGGGACAATGAGCAGTTCTTC
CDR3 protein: CASRRDRSWDNEQFF

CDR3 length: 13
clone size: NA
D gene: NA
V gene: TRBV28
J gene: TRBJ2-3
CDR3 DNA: TGTGCCAGCAGTTTAAGGACAGCCGATACGCAGTATTTT
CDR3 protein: CASSLRTADTQYF

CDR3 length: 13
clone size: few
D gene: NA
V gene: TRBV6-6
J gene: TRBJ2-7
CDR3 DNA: TGTGCCAGCAGTAACGGACACCTATACGAGCAGTACTTC
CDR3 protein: CASSNGHLYEQYF

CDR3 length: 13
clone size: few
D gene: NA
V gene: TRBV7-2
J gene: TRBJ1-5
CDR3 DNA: TGTGCCAGCAGCTTAGCATCCCCCAATCCCCAGCATTTT
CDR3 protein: CASSLASPNPQHF

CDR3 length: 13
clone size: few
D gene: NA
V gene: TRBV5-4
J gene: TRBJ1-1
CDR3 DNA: TGTGCCAGCAGATACGACAGGAACACTGAAGCTTTCTTT
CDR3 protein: CASRYDRNTEAFF

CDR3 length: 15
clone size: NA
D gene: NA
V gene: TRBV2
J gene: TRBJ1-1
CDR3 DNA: TGTGCCAGCCGCCCGGGACTCACTTTGAACACTGAAGCTTTCTTT
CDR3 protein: CASRPGLTLNTEAFF

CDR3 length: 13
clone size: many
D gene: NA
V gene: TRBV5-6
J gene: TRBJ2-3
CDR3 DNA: TGTGCCAGCAGCTTACCCCAGGGGAATACGCAGTATTTT
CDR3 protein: CASSLPQGNTQYF

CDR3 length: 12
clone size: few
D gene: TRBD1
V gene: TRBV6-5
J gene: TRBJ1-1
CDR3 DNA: TGTGCCAGCAGCCGGACAGGAGCTGAAGCTTTCTTT
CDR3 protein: CASSRTGAEAFF

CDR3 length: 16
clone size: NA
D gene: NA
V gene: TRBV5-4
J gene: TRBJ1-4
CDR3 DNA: TGTGCCAGCAGCACGCGACAGCAAGCAACTAATGAAAAACTGTTTTTT
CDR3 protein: CASSTRQQATNEKLFF

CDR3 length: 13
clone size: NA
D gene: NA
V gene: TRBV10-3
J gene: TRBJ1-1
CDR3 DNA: TGTGCCATCAGGGGGGGGCCCGATGGTGAAGCTTTCTTT
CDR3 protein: CAIRGGPDGEAFF

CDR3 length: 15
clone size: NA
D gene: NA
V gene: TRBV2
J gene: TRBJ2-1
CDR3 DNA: TGTGCCAGCAGCGTTCGACTCAACTTGGGGAATGAGCAGTTCTTC
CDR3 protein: CASSVRLNLGNEQFF

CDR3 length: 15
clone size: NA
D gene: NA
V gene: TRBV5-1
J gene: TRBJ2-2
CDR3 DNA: TGCGCCAGCAGCTTTCTCACAGCGAACACCGGGGAGCTGTTTTTT
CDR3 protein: CASSFLTANTGELFF

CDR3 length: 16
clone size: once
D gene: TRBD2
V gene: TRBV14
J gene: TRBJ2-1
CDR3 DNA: TGTGCCAGCAGCCAAGTCCTAGCGGGGACCTACAATGAGCAGTTCTTC
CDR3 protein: CASSQVLAGTYNEQFF

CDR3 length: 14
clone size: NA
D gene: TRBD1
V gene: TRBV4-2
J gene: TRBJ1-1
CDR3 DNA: TGTGCCAGCAGCCTGGGACAGGGGGTAGAGGGAGCTTTCTTT
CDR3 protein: CASSLGQGVEGAFF

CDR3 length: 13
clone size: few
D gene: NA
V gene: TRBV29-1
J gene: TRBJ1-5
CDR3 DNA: TGCAGCGTTGGATACGGCATAGGGAAGCCCCAGCATTTT
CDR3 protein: CSVGYGIGKPQHF

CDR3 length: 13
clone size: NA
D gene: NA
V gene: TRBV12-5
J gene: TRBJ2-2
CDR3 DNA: TGTGCTGATGAAGGGGAGAACACCGGGGAGCTGTTTTTT
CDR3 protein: CADEGENTGELFF

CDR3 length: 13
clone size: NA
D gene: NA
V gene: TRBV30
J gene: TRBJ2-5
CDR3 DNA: TGTGCCTGGAGTCGAGGCCGGGAAGAGACCCAGTACTTC
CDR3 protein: CAWSRGREETQYF

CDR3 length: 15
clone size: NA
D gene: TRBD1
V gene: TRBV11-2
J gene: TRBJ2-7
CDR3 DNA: TGTGCCAGCAGCATGACAGGGAGCAACATCGGAGAGCAGTACTTC
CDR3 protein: CASSMTGSNIGEQYF

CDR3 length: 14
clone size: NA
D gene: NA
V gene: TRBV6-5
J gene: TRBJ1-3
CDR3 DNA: TGTGCCAGCAGCCGGGACCATTATGGAAACACCATATATTTT
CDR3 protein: CASSRDHYGNTIYF

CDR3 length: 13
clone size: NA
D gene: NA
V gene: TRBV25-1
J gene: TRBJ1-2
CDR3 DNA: TGTGCCAGCAGTGAGATGGGGGACTATGGCTACACCTTC
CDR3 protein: CASSEMGDYGYTF

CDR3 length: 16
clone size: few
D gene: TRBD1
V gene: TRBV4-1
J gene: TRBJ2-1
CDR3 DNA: TGCGCCAGCAGCCGGGGCCGGGGACAGGGCAGGGATGAGCAGTTCTTC
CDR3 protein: CASSRGRGQGRDEQFF